A selection of T cell receptor beta chains follows, all from one sample in a study of blood T cell repertoires in COVID-19. Profiling relied on immunoSEQ multiplex PCR, and the TCRdb table lists in-frame clones only, not all of them. The table includes about 150,000 clones, approximately 86% detected once. Sequencing was done on a sample of peripheral blood. These TCRs come from an elderly woman with COVID-19, enrolled during active disease. CDR3s include the opening cysteine and the closing phenylalanine or tryptophan. D genes are given only for firm matches. Only part of the rows carry a size: once, few, many, or a class if the clone is expanded.

cdr3_aa cdr3_nt j_call d_call clone_size v_call
CASSDSPLNYGYTF TGTGCCAGTAGCGACAGTCCCCTGAACTATGGCTACACCTTC TRBJ1-2 - - TRBV19
CASSLGTAYNEQFF TGTGCCAGCAGCTTGGGGACAGCTTACAATGAGCAGTTCTTC TRBJ2-1 - - TRBV5-6
CASSPTEGAGELFF TGTGCCAGCTCACCGACAGAGGGGGCCGGGGAGCTGTTTTTT TRBJ2-2 - - TRBV18
CASSVPTGGDYGYTF TGTGCCAGCAGCGTACCTACAGGGGGCGACTATGGCTACACCTTC TRBJ1-2 TRBD1 - TRBV5-4
CATSRLTGEQFF TGTGCCACCAGCAGGCTTACGGGAGAGCAGTTCTTC TRBJ2-1 - - TRBV15
CVATGQNTEAFF TGTGTGGCGACAGGCCAGAACACTGAAGCTTTCTTT TRBJ1-1 - - TRBV28
CASTKTDRRNQPQHF TGTGCCAGCACCAAGACGGACAGGAGAAATCAGCCCCAGCATTTT TRBJ1-5 TRBD1 - TRBV6-5
CASSQVADNNSPLHF TGTGCCAGCAGCCAAGTAGCGGACAATAATTCACCCCTCCACTTT TRBJ1-6 - - TRBV4-2
CASTGTANSPLHF TGTGCCAGCACCGGGACAGCGAATTCACCCCTCCACTTT TRBJ1-6 TRBD1 - TRBV28
CATDRPGNTIYF TGTGCCACCGACAGGCCTGGAAACACCATATATTTT TRBJ1-3 - - TRBV12-3/TRBV12-4
CASSYSMVRNIQYF TGTGCCAGCAGTTACTCGATGGTTCGGAACATTCAGTACTTC TRBJ2-4 - - TRBV6-5
CASSLRGGPDTQYF TGTGCCAGCAGCTTACGCGGGGGCCCAGATACGCAGTATTTT TRBJ2-3 - - TRBV7-9
CASSSGLAADTQYF TGTGCCAGCAGTTCCGGACTAGCGGCAGATACGCAGTATTTT TRBJ2-3 TRBD2 - TRBV6-5
CASTSDSSYEQYF TGTGCCAGCACTTCGGACAGTTCCTACGAGCAGTACTTC TRBJ2-7 - - TRBV6-5
CASSLSSRWGYTF TGTGCCAGCAGTTTAAGCTCCAGGTGGGGCTACACCTTC TRBJ1-2 - - TRBV27
CASSLSQGEQFF TGTGCCAGCTCACTATCCCAGGGGGAGCAGTTCTTC TRBJ2-1 - - TRBV18
CASSNSGGLVLEQFF TGTGCCAGCAGCAACTCCGGAGGACTAGTTCTTGAGCAGTTCTTC TRBJ2-1 TRBD2 - TRBV27
CASSLDGTRSSLHF TGTGCCAGCAGCTTAGATGGGACACGGAGCTCCCTCCACTTT TRBJ1-6 - - TRBV11-2
CASTRTSGGEQYF TGTGCCAGCACGCGGACTAGCGGCGGGGAGCAGTACTTC TRBJ2-7 TRBD2 once TRBV5-6
CASSLEGAREQYF TGCGCCAGCAGCTTGGAAGGGGCACGGGAGCAGTACTTC TRBJ2-7 - once TRBV5-1